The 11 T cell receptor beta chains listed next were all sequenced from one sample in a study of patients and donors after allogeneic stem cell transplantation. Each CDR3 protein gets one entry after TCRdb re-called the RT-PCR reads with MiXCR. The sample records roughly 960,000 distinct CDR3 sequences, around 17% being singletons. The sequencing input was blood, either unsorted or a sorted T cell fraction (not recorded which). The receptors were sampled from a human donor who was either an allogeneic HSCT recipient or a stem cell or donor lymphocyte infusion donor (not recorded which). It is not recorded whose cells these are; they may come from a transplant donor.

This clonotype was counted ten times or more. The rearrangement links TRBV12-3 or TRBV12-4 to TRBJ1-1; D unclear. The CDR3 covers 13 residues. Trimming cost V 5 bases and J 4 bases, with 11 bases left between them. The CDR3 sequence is CASSPLWGTEAFF. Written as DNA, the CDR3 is TGTGCCAGCAGTCCCCTTTGGGGCACTGAAGCTTTCTTT.

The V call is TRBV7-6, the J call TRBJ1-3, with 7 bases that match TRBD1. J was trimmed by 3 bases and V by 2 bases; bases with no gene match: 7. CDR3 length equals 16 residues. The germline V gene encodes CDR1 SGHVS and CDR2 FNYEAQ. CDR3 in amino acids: CASSLSAGTVGNTIYF. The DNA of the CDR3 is TGTGCCAGCAGCTTATCCGCCGGGACAGTTGGAAACACCATATATTTT.

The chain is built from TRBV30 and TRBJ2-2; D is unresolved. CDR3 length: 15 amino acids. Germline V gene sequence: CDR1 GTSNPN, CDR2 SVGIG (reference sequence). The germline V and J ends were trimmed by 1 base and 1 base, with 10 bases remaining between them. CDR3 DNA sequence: TGTGCCTGGAGTGGAGGCCCCAGGAACACCGGGGAGCTGTTTTTT. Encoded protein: CAWSGGPRNTGELFF. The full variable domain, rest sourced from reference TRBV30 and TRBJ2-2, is SQTIHQWPATLVQPVGSPLSLECTVEGTSNPNLYWYRQAAGRGLQLLFYSVGIGQISSEVPQNLSASRPQDRQFILSSKKLLLSDSGFYLCAWSGGPRNTGELFFGEGSRLTVL.

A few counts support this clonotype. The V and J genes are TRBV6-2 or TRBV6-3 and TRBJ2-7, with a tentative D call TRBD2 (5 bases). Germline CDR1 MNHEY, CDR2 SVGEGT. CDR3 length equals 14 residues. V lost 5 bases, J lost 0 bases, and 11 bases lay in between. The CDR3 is CASSIDRGSYEQYF. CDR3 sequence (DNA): TGTGCCAGCAGTATTGACCGGGGCTCCTACGAGCAGTACTTC.

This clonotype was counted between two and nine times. This chain's CDR3 is CASSPEPGRIYEQYF. CDR3 nucleotides: TGTGCCAGCAGCCCAGAGCCAGGGAGGATCTACGAGCAGTACTTC. This chain uses TRBV12-3 or TRBV12-4 with TRBJ2-7, with D possibly matching TRBD2 (6 bases). The CDR3 contains 15 residues. Trimming took off 6 bases at V and 3 bases at J, with 18 bases between the two ends.

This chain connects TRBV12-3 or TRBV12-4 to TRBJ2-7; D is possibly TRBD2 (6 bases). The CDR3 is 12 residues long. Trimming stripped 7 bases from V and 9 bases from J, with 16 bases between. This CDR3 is CASTSGGSGQYF. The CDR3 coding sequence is TGTGCCAGCACTTCCGGAGGGTCTGGGCAGTACTTC.

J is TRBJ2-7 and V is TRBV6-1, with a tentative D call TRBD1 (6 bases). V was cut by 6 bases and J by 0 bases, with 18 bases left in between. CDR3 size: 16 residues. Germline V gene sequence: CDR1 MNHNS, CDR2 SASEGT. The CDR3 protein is CASSDRQAWSSYEQYF. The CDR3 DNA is TGTGCCAGCAGCGATAGACAGGCCTGGAGCTCCTACGAGCAGTACTTC.

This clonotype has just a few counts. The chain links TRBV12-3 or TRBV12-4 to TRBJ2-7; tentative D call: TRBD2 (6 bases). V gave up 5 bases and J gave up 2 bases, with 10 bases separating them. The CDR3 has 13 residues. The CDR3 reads CASSPRTTYEQYF. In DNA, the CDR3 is TGTGCCAGCAGTCCCAGGACTACCTACGAGCAGTACTTC.

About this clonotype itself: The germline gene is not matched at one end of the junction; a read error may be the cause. The CDR3, as DNA: TGTGCCATCATGGGACAGGGGACTATGTATTTT. Encoded protein: CAIMGQGTMYF. The chain joins TRBV10-3 to TRBJ1-5; 10 nucleotides line up with TRBD1. Germline CDR1 and CDR2: ENHRY and SYGVKD. This CDR3 is 11 amino acids long.

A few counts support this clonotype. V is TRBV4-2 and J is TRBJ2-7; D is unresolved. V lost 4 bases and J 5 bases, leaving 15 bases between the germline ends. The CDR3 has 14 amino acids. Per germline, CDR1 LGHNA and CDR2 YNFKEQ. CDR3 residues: CASSPWEVYDEQYF. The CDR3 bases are TGTGCCAGCAGCCCCTGGGAAGTCTACGACGAGCAGTACTTC.

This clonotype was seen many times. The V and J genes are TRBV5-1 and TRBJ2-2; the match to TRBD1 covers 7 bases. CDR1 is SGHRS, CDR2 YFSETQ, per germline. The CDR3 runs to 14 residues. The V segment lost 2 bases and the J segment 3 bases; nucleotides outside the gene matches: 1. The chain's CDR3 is CASSFTGDTGELFF. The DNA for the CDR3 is TGCGCCAGCAGCTTTACAGGGGACACCGGGGAGCTGTTTTTT.